A selection of T cell receptor beta chains follows, all from one sample in a study of OX40 agonist ivuxolimab in advanced cancers. Sequenced by immunoSEQ multiplex PCR; TCRdb stores in-frame clones only, minus some. The table has roughly 63,000 clones, about 88% seen once; the top ten hold about 12%. Sequenced material: CD4+ or CD8+ T cells sorted from blood, taken in a trial of the OX40 agonist ivuxolimab. The receptor source for this set is an adult with an advanced solid tumor such as melanoma, head and neck, liver or kidney cancer. CDR3s include the opening cysteine and the closing phenylalanine or tryptophan. A D gene is named only where the DNA matches it firmly. The listing skips clone size in some rows; elsewhere it reads once, few, many or a size class.

CDR3nt: TGTGCCAGCAGCTTGATGGGATTTACCTACGAGCAGTACTTC
CDR3aa: CASSLMGFTYEQYF
abundance: -
v_gene: TRBV5-8
j_gene: TRBJ2-7
len: 14
d_gene: -

CDR3nt: TGTGCCAGTAGTCAGGGGGTAAACGAAGCTTTCTTT
CDR3aa: CASSQGVNEAFF
abundance: -
v_gene: TRBV19
j_gene: TRBJ1-1
len: 12
d_gene: TRBD1

CDR3nt: TGTGCCAGCAGCGTTGGTGGGAGCGATGAGCAGTTCTTC
CDR3aa: CASSVGGSDEQFF
abundance: -
v_gene: TRBV9
j_gene: TRBJ2-1
len: 13
d_gene: -

CDR3nt: TGTGCCAGCAGCTTGGGAGCGGGGGCCAACTATGGCTACACCTTC
CDR3aa: CASSLGAGANYGYTF
abundance: -
v_gene: TRBV5-4
j_gene: TRBJ1-2
len: 15
d_gene: -

CDR3nt: TGTGCCAGTAGTATAGCCCTCCCTGAGCAGTTCTTC
CDR3aa: CASSIALPEQFF
abundance: once
v_gene: TRBV19
j_gene: TRBJ2-1
len: 12
d_gene: -

CDR3nt: TGTGCCAGCAGCATGCACGAGGCGGACTATGGCTACACCTTC
CDR3aa: CASSMHEADYGYTF
abundance: -
v_gene: TRBV5-4
j_gene: TRBJ1-2
len: 14
d_gene: -

CDR3nt: TGTGCTTCAACAGGGGCCCAAGAGACCCAGTACTTC
CDR3aa: CASTGAQETQYF
abundance: few
v_gene: TRBV30
j_gene: TRBJ2-5
len: 12
d_gene: TRBD1

CDR3nt: TGTGCCAGCAGTTACTCGAGTGGGACAGGGGCCAACGTCCTGACTTTC
CDR3aa: CASSYSSGTGANVLTF
abundance: few
v_gene: TRBV6-5
j_gene: TRBJ2-6
len: 16
d_gene: -

CDR3nt: TGTGCCAGCAGCAGTGGGGCTCTTGGCTACACCTTC
CDR3aa: CASSSGALGYTF
abundance: -
v_gene: TRBV27
j_gene: TRBJ1-2
len: 12
d_gene: -

CDR3nt: TGTGCCAGCAGTTTATCACACGCCAGCGAGCAGTACTTC
CDR3aa: CASSLSHASEQYF
abundance: -
v_gene: TRBV27
j_gene: TRBJ2-7
len: 13
d_gene: -

CDR3nt: TGTGCCAGCAGCTCCTCGGGACAGGGGTTTTATTGGAATCAGCCCCAGCATTTT
CDR3aa: CASSSSGQGFYWNQPQHF
abundance: -
v_gene: TRBV5-6
j_gene: TRBJ1-5
len: 18
d_gene: TRBD1

CDR3nt: TGTGCCAGCAGCTCAACGTCGAGGGATCGAGGTAATTCACCCCTCCACTTT
CDR3aa: CASSSTSRDRGNSPLHF
abundance: -
v_gene: TRBV7-9
j_gene: TRBJ1-6
len: 17
d_gene: -

CDR3nt: TGCGCCAGCAGTGAGTTAGGGCAGGGTGACATTCAGTACTTC
CDR3aa: CASSELGQGDIQYF
abundance: -
v_gene: TRBV10-2
j_gene: TRBJ2-4
len: 14
d_gene: -

CDR3nt: TGTGCCAGTAGTATTGCAGATACGCAGTATTTT
CDR3aa: CASSIADTQYF
abundance: -
v_gene: TRBV19
j_gene: TRBJ2-3
len: 11
d_gene: -

CDR3nt: TGTGCCAGCAGTCCCCATTTTGGTTCCACTGAAGCTTTCTTT
CDR3aa: CASSPHFGSTEAFF
abundance: -
v_gene: TRBV5-6
j_gene: TRBJ1-1
len: 14
d_gene: -

CDR3nt: TGTGCCAGCAGCGACGGGACGGGGAGCTCTGGAAACACCATATATTTT
CDR3aa: CASSDGTGSSGNTIYF
abundance: once
v_gene: TRBV13
j_gene: TRBJ1-3
len: 16
d_gene: -